One and the same sample provided the 18 T cell receptor beta chains below, sequenced in a study of T cells in Graves' hyperthyroidism and ophthalmopathy. From RNA transcripts, TCR beta CDR3 regions were amplified. Using the HTBI primer set, a first-round RT-PCR was run on the TCR CDR3. Each CDR3 protein gets one entry after TCRdb re-called the multiplex PCR reads with MiXCR. Found here are more than 150,000 distinct CDR3 sequences, about a sixth of them singletons; the top ten hold roughly 30%. The sequenced sample was blood. All receptors come from a woman aged 45 to 65 with Graves' hyperthyroidism.

This chain links TRBV28 with TRBJ2-7, with 7 bases lining up with TRBD1. V was clipped by 7 bases and J by 0 bases; unmatched bases: 6. The CDR3 consists of 14 residues. Germline assignment: CDR1 MDHEN and CDR2 SYDVKM. CDR3 protein: CASIGQAPSYEQYF. CDR3 in DNA: TGTGCCAGCATTGGACAGGCCCCCTCCTACGAGCAGTACTTC.

This clonotype has a count of ten or more. This chain uses TRBV6-1 with TRBJ2-7; a possible D gene is TRBD2 (6 bases). The CDR3 loop spans 14 amino acids. Germline CDR1 MNHNS, CDR2 SASEGT. V was shortened by 4 bases and J by 2 bases, with 12 bases between the two germline ends. The CDR3 DNA follows: TGTGCCAGCAGTGCCGGGGGTGCCCCCTACGAGCAGTACTTC. Protein product: CASSAGGAPYEQYF.

This clonotype was recorded many times. V usage is TRBV7-9 and J usage is TRBJ2-7; D unresolved. The CDR3 extends over 12 amino acids. V lost 3 bases and J 2 bases, leaving 5 bases between the germline ends. CDR1 is SEHNR and CDR2 is FQNEAQ in the germline V gene (reference sequence). CDR3 sequence: CASSFETYEQYF. CDR3 sequence (DNA): TGTGCCAGCAGCTTTGAGACCTACGAGCAGTACTTC.

This clonotype was observed at least ten times. The chain employs TRBV27 and TRBJ2-3; TRBD1 aligns across 11 bases. The CDR3 runs to 17 residues. Germline lookup yields CDR1 MNHEY and CDR2 SMNVEV (reference sequence). The V gene end was trimmed by 1 base and the J gene end by 5 bases; junction bases not matched to a gene: 8. The CDR3 loop reads CASSLYRTGGAGDTQYF. CDR3 bases: TGTGCCAGCAGTTTATATCGGACAGGGGGCGCAGGAGATACGCAGTATTTT.

There are many counts of this clonotype. The rearrangement uses TRBV7-2 and TRBJ2-7, with 9 bases fitting TRBD1. The V gene's germline CDR1 is SGHTA and CDR2 FQGNSA. V gave up 4 bases and J gave up 3 bases; unmatched junction bases: 4. The CDR3 totals 14 residues. The CDR3, as DNA: TGTGCCAGCAGCTCGGGACAGGGCTTCTACGAGCAGTACTTC. Translating it yields CASSSGQGFYEQYF. The variable domain in full, with the rest retrieved from reference TRBV7-2 and TRBJ2-7, is GAGVSQSPSNKVTEKGKDVELRCDPISGHTALYWYRQSLGQGLEFLIYFQGNSAPDKSGLPSDRFSAERTGGSVSTLTIQRTQQEDSAVYLCASSSGQGFYEQYFGPGTRLTVT.

This clonotype has ten or more counts. The rearrangement joins TRBV9 to TRBJ2-3, with D possibly matching TRBD1 (6 bases). Trimming took off 0 bases at V and 0 bases at J, with 8 bases between the two ends. This CDR3 is built from 15 residues. The germline CDR1 and CDR2 sequences are SGDLS and YYNGEE. The DNA for the CDR3 is TGTGCCAGCAGCGTAGACCAGGGGAGCACAGATACGCAGTATTTT. Protein product: CASSVDQGSTDTQYF.

This clonotype was recorded many times. The chain couples TRBV10-1 to TRBJ2-7, with 8 positions matching TRBD2. The CDR3 covers 16 residues. With V trimmed by 2 bases and J by 0 bases, 6 bases remained unmatched. Germline CDR1 and CDR2: WNHNN and SYGVQD (reference sequence). DNA of the CDR3: TGCGCCAGCAGTGAGGGAACTAGCGGAATCTCCTACGAGCAGTACTTC. It codes for CASSEGTSGISYEQYF.

There are many counts of this clonotype. The chain has TRBV2 and TRBJ1-2; perhaps TRBD1 as D (5 bases). Germline V lookup: CDR1 SNHLY, CDR2 FYNNEI. The CDR3 extends over 11 amino acids. V was shortened by 8 bases and J by 11 bases, with 15 bases between the two germline ends. CDR3 sequence reads: CASPGTWGYTF. The CDR3 region has the DNA TGTGCCAGCCCGGGTACATGGGGGTACACCTTC. Based on the CDR3 plus reference TRBV2 and TRBJ1-2, the full variable domain is EPEVTQTPSHQVTQMGQEVILRCVPISNHLYFYWYRQILGQKVEFLVSFYNNEISEKSEIFDDQFSVERPDGSNFTLKIRSTKLEDSAMYFCASPGTWGYTFGSGTRLTVV.

This clonotype was recorded at least ten times. This chain links TRBV12-3 or TRBV12-4 with TRBJ1-5; D may be TRBD1 (6 bases). The CDR3 runs to 15 residues. Trimming took 3 bases from V and 4 from J, leaving 13 bases between them. In DNA form, the CDR3 reads TGTGCCAGCAGTTTGGACAGCCAAGAGAATCAGCCCCAGCATTTT. It is translated as CASSLDSQENQPQHF.

About this clonotype itself: Since a much larger clone is just one base distant, this may be a read error. The chain combines TRBV20-1 with TRBJ2-3; D perhaps matches TRBD1 (6 bases). The germline V gene encodes CDR1 DFQATT and CDR2 SNEGSKA (reference sequence). The V and J ends lost 6 bases and 2 bases respectively, with 18 bases between them. The CDR3 spans 15 residues. In DNA, the CDR3 is TGCAGTGCAATACTGACCCGGGACAACACAGATACGCAGTATTTT. Translated, it gives CSAILTRDNTDTQYF.

Details on this clonotype: This sequence may be a read error, since a much larger clone differs from it by one base. The chain uses TRBV20-1 and TRBJ1-4; D is ambiguous. V was trimmed by 7 bases and J by 3 bases, leaving 12 bases between them. The CDR3 is 13 amino acids. Germline CDR1 and CDR2: DFQATT and SNEGSKA (reference sequence). In nucleotides, the CDR3 is TGCAGTGTCCTTGCGGGGTCTAATGAAAAACTGTTTTTT. It specifies CSVLAGSNEKLFF.

This clonotype was seen repeatedly, ten times or more. The genes are TRBV9 and TRBJ2-2; D call uncertain. Germline lookup yields CDR1 SGDLS and CDR2 YYNGEE. This CDR3 is 14 amino acids long. The ends were cut back, 0 bases at V and 2 bases at J, with 5 bases in the middle. The CDR3 DNA follows: TGTGCCAGCAGCGTAGGTACAAACACCGGGGAGCTGTTTTTT. The encoded protein is CASSVGTNTGELFF.

This clonotype was seen once. The chain is built from TRBV27 and TRBJ2-5; TRBD2 matches at 11 bases. Per the germline V gene, CDR1 is MNHEY and CDR2 is SMNVEV (reference sequence). V trimming: 4 bases; J trimming: 10 bases; junction bases outside the gene matches: 2. CDR3 size: 12 residues. The chain's CDR3 is CASSSLAGDQYF. As DNA, the CDR3 is TGTGCCAGCAGTTCACTAGCGGGGGACCAGTACTTC.

The sample holds many counts of this clonotype. The chain joins TRBV18 to TRBJ2-7, with 11 bases fitting TRBD2. Per the germline V gene, CDR1 is KGHSH and CDR2 is LQKENI. V shed 2 bases and J 3 bases; nucleotides not matched to a gene: 3. CDR3 length equals 15 residues. The CDR3 reads CASSPTTSGVYEQYF. The CDR3 DNA reads TGTGCCAGCTCACCAACGACTAGCGGGGTCTACGAGCAGTACTTC.

For this clonotype: Just one base apart from a much larger clone, this may be a read error. The gene calls are TRBV7-8 and TRBJ2-1; D not certain. Germline loops: CDR1 SGHVS, CDR2 FQNEAQ. This CDR3 has 16 amino acids. Trimming shortened V by 4 bases and J by 1 base, and 14 bases separated the two germline ends. The CDR3 DNA is TGTGCCAGCAGCTCAGGCGGCCTTGTTTCCTACAATGAGCAGTTCTTC. It is translated as CASSSGGLVSYNEQFF.

This clonotype was counted at least ten times. The CDR3 sequence is CASSSGDRGRGYYGYTF. DNA of the CDR3: TGTGCCAGCAGTTCCGGGGACAGGGGGCGCGGGTACTATGGCTACACCTTC. The V call is TRBV27, the J call TRBJ1-2, with 12 nucleotides matching TRBD1. Unmatched junction bases numbered 9, after V lost 4 bases and J lost 3 bases. Germline V lookup: CDR1 MNHEY, CDR2 SMNVEV (reference sequence). The CDR3 consists of 17 residues.

This clonotype appeared many times. The chain employs TRBV28 and TRBJ2-1; 11 bases are shared with TRBD1. Trimming removed 3 bases from V and 5 bases from J; junction bases left unmatched: 12. The CDR3 spans 18 residues. Germline CDR1 reads MDHEN; CDR2 reads SYDVKM. The CDR3, as DNA: TGTGCCAGCAGTTTTTCCGGGACAGGGGGTGCGCTTAACAATGAGCAGTTCTTC. Translated: CASSFSGTGGALNNEQFF.

The chain employs TRBV7-2 and TRBJ2-3; 8 nucleotides agree with TRBD2. Germline CDR1 and CDR2: SGHTA and FQGNSA. The CDR3 has 15 amino acids. The V gene end was trimmed by 5 bases and the J gene end by 2 bases; junction bases not matched to a gene: 6. CDR3 nucleotides: TGTGCCAGCAGCCCAGGGCGGGGGGTCACAGATACGCAGTATTTT. Protein sequence: CASSPGRGVTDTQYF.